This TCR beta chain is from a study of identical twins. Overall study results and limits: Findings depended on cross-sectional statistics rather than tracking the same donors.

This CDR3 has 18 residues. Germline assignment: CDR1 SGHAT and CDR2 FQNNGV. V was trimmed by 2 bases and J by 0 bases, leaving 18 bases between them. This clonotype occurred a few times. Its target is not known. TCRdb processed the 5' RACE reads anew with MiXCR; each CDR3 protein has one entry. The data show roughly 470,000 distinct CDR3 sequences, roughly an eighth seen once. These records were also assigned to another study, of yellow fever vaccine responses in identical twins.

Sequencing was carried out using CD4+ T cells sorted from blood. The chain employs TRBV11-2 and TRBJ2-3; D is tentatively TRBD1 or TRBD2 (6 bases each). This clonotype was sampled from a young woman in good health. The CDR3 is CASSLLYTGAASTDTQYF. In DNA, the CDR3 is TGTGCCAGCAGCTTATTGTACACGGGGGCCGCAAGCACAGATACGCAGTATTTT.